The next 20 T cell receptor beta chains were all read from a single sample in a study of beta chain features in type 1 diabetes. Of the isolated RNA, all was reverse transcribed, and so the sequenced material was expressed TCRB transcripts. Produced via immunoSEQ multiplex PCR; TCRdb's table is partial and in-frame only. The data show 200,000 to 250,000 clones, 9.6% seen once. Input material: naive CD4+ T cells from blood. Every receptor here comes from a woman between 18 and 29 years old in good health.

This chain connects TRBV29-1 to TRBJ2-3; D not resolved. Germline V gene sequence: CDR1 SQVTM, CDR2 ANQGSEA. The V end was cut by 7 bases, the J end by 0 bases, with 20 bases between. The CDR3 is made up of 16 amino acids. As DNA, the CDR3 is TGCAGCGCCCATCTGGTGGTCCAGTCTAGCACAGATACGCAGTATTTT. Its translation is CSAHLVVQSSTDTQYF.

This clone was seen only a few times. The chain recombines TRBV6-1 with TRBJ2-1; D gene uncertain. Per the germline V gene, CDR1 is MNHNS and CDR2 is SASEGT. This CDR3 region has 13 residues. Trimming pared 2 bases from V and 9 bases from J, leaving 11 bases between. The CDR3 nucleotides read TGTGCCAGCAGTGAATGGGCAGGCCCTGAGCAGTTCTTC. It codes for CASSEWAGPEQFF.

The genes are TRBV5-1 and TRBJ1-1; TRBD1 matches at 7 bases. V was clipped by 2 bases and J by 1 base; unmatched bases: 5. Per germline, CDR1 SGHRS and CDR2 YFSETQ. This CDR3 spans 15 amino acids. The CDR3 loop is CASSLLTGKNTEAFF. The DNA of the CDR3 is TGCGCCAGCAGCTTACTGACAGGGAAGAACACTGAAGCTTTCTTT.

This chain links TRBV5-6 with TRBJ2-7; perhaps TRBD1 as D (6 bases). This CDR3 is built from 17 residues. Per germline, CDR1 SGHDT and CDR2 YYEEEE. Trimming shortened V by 0 bases and J by 0 bases, and 16 bases separated the two germline ends. The CDR3 DNA reads TGTGCCAGCAGCTTGGCCCGACAGGCGGCCGACTCCTACGAGCAGTACTTC. Amino acids: CASSLARQAADSYEQYF.

The rearrangement links TRBV7-9 to TRBJ2-7, with 7 bases that match TRBD2. The CDR3 runs to 14 residues. V lost 3 bases to trimming and J lost 2 bases; unmatched junction nucleotides: 4. Looked up from germline, CDR1 is SEHNR and CDR2 is FQNEAQ (reference sequence). CDR3 nucleotide sequence: TGTGCCAGCAGCTTCGGGGGGAATGCCTACGAGCAGTACTTC. The encoded protein is CASSFGGNAYEQYF.

This clone has more than one count but fewer than ten. V gene TRBV4-1 combines with J gene TRBJ2-1; D is perhaps TRBD1 (6 bases). The V end was cut by 5 bases, the J end by 5 bases, with 19 bases between. Germline lookup yields CDR1 MGHRA and CDR2 YSYEKL. This CDR3 has 16 amino acids. The DNA for the CDR3 is TGCGCCAGCAGCTCTTCCGGGACACCCATTGACAATGAGCAGTTCTTC. Residues: CASSSSGTPIDNEQFF.

This clone was counted between two and nine times. The genes are TRBV5-1 and TRBJ1-1, with a possible D match to TRBD1 (6 bases). V shed 0 bases and J shed 8 bases, with 17 bases lying between them. CDR1 and CDR2 (germline): SGHRS, YFSETQ. The CDR3 is 15 residues long. The CDR3 DNA is TGCGCCAGCAGCTTGGGTCCCTCAGGGGTGCAGGAAGCTTTCTTT. Translation: CASSLGPSGVQEAFF.

The chain employs TRBV9 and TRBJ1-5; D is ambiguous. V gave up 0 bases and J gave up 5 bases, with 9 bases separating them. This CDR3 comprises 14 residues. The germline V gene encodes CDR1 SGDLS and CDR2 YYNGEE. CDR3 region: CASSVAGDDQPQHF. The CDR3 region has the DNA TGTGCCAGCAGCGTAGCCGGAGACGATCAGCCCCAGCATTTT.

The chain carries TRBV30 and TRBJ1-6; D call uncertain. V dropped 2 bases and J dropped 5 bases, with 13 bases sitting between them. In germline, CDR1 is GTSNPN, CDR2 SVGIG (reference sequence). The CDR3 sequence is 15 residues long. The CDR3 protein is CAWSLRTRDNSPLHF. CDR3 sequence (DNA): TGTGCCTGGAGTCTCCGGACTCGGGATAATTCACCCCTCCACTTT.

This clone has a handful of counts. The chain recombines TRBV6-5 with TRBJ1-1; 8 nucleotides line up with TRBD1. The ends lost 0 bases at V and 8 bases at J; junction bases unmatched: 8. CDR1 is MNHEY, CDR2 SVGAGI, per germline. The CDR3 extends over 15 amino acids. As DNA, the CDR3 is TGTGCCAGCAGTTACTCGAGATCGGACAGGGACGAAGCTTTCTTT. Translating gives CASSYSRSDRDEAFF.

The chain recombines TRBV7-9 with TRBJ1-6; D gene uncertain. Trimming left V 1 base short and J 7 bases short, with 8 bases between. The CDR3 covers 14 residues. Germline-derived CDR1 and CDR2 are SEHNR and FQNEAQ (reference sequence). CDR3: CASSLEWRNSPLHF. Here the CDR3 DNA reads TGTGCCAGCAGCTTAGAATGGCGGAATTCACCCCTCCACTTT.

This clone was picked up a small number of times. This chain links TRBV25-1 with TRBJ1-1; 9 nucleotides align to TRBD1. This CDR3 region has 12 residues. V shed 6 bases and J 9 bases; nucleotides not matched to a gene: 5. From germline, CDR1 is MGHDK and CDR2 SYGVNS. Written as DNA, the CDR3 is TGTGCCAGCAGCTCCGGGACAGGGAAAGCTTTCTTT. Translation gives CASSSGTGKAFF.

This chain connects TRBV25-1 to TRBJ2-4; 8 nucleotides align to TRBD1. Germline V gene lookup returns CDR1 MGHDK and CDR2 SYGVNS. V shed 6 bases and J 6 bases; nucleotides not matched to a gene: 1. The CDR3 has 12 amino acids. CDR3 DNA sequence: TGTGCCAGCAGGGACAGGGTAAACATTCAGTACTTC. The encoded protein is CASRDRVNIQYF.

J is TRBJ2-3 and V is TRBV10-3, with a possible D match to TRBD2 (6 bases). Germline V CDR1 and CDR2: ENHRY, SYGVKD. The germline V and J ends were trimmed by 2 bases and 2 bases, with 20 bases remaining between them. There are 18 residues in the CDR3. The DNA for the CDR3 is TGTGCCATCAGTGAGAACTATGGCACGGGAGCCACCACAGATACGCAGTATTTT. It yields the protein CAISENYGTGATTDTQYF.

This clone turned up a few times. The chain has TRBV2 and TRBJ1-2; TRBD1 matches at 8 bases. Looked up from germline, CDR1 is SNHLY and CDR2 is FYNNEI. V shed 8 bases and J 4 bases; nucleotides not matched to a gene: 3. This CDR3 region has 12 residues. Here the CDR3 reads CASGGQGYGYTF. For the CDR3, the DNA is TGTGCCAGCGGAGGACAGGGCTATGGCTACACCTTC.

The chain employs TRBV4-1 and TRBJ1-3; D unresolved. V lost 0 bases and J 0 bases, leaving 6 bases between the germline ends. The CDR3 is made up of 15 amino acids. Germline assignment: CDR1 MGHRA and CDR2 YSYEKL. The CDR3 nucleotides read TGCGCCAGCAGCCAAGACAGTAACTCTGGAAACACCATATATTTT. It encodes CASSQDSNSGNTIYF.

The V gene is TRBV30, the J gene TRBJ1-2; 8 positions match TRBD1. CDR3 size: 16 residues. Germline-derived CDR1 and CDR2 are GTSNPN and SVGIG (reference sequence). Trimming removed 0 bases from V and 5 bases from J; junction bases left unmatched: 11. The CDR3 DNA sequence: TGTGCCTGGAGTGTACGGGGCAGGGGGCTAGGGTATGGCTACACCTTC. Its protein is CAWSVRGRGLGYGYTF.

This clone occurred a few times. The chain joins TRBV6-6 to TRBJ1-4, with D possibly being TRBD1 (6 bases). Trimming took off 6 bases at V and 8 bases at J, with 22 bases between the two ends. This CDR3 is built from 16 residues. Germline CDR1 is MNHNY and CDR2 is SVGAGI (reference sequence). CDR3 sequence: CASRNRNQGIAEKLFF. The CDR3 region has the DNA TGTGCCAGCAGAAATCGAAATCAGGGGATCGCGGAAAAACTGTTTTTT.

This chain connects TRBV5-1 to TRBJ2-1; TRBD2 matches 12 bases. The V gene end was trimmed by 0 bases and the J gene end by 5 bases; junction bases not matched to a gene: 6. CDR1 is SGHRS, CDR2 YFSETQ, per germline. This CDR3 is built from 17 residues. The CDR3 region has the DNA TGCGCCAGCAGCTTGGCCTTACTAGCGGGAGGAGACAATGAGCAGTTCTTC. Protein product: CASSLALLAGGDNEQFF.

In this sample, this clone turned up many times. The chain combines TRBV30 with TRBJ2-1, with D unresolved. CDR3 length: 13 residues. The V end was cut by 4 bases, the J end by 0 bases, with 7 bases between. Germline CDR1 and CDR2: GTSNPN and SVGIG (reference sequence). The CDR3 DNA reads as TGTGCCTGGACCCTTAGCTCCTACAATGAGCAGTTCTTC. Its translation: CAWTLSSYNEQFF.